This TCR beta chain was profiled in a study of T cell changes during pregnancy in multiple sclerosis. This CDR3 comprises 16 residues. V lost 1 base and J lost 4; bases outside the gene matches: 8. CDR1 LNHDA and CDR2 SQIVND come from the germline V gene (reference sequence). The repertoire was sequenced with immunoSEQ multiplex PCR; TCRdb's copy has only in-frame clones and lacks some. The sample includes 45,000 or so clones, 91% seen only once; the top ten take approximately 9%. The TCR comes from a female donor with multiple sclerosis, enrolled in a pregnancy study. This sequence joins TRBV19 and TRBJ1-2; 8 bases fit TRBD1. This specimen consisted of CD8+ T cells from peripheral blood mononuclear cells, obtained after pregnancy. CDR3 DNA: TGTGCCAGTAGTATAGCTCTGGGACAGGATCTCTATGGCTACACCTTC. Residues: CASSIALGQDLYGYTF.